One sample yielded the 18 T cell receptor beta chains listed below, sequenced in a study of T cell repertoires in cytomegalovirus infection. Each CDR3 protein is one row after TCRdb ran MiXCR on the reads. The sample includes about 120,000 distinct CDR3 sequences, roughly 30% of them seen just once. Their recognized antigens are unknown. Specimen: CD8+ T cells from cultured PBMCs, collected from culture after CMV antigen stimulation. These receptors originate from a human donor in good health (CMV status not recorded). Some clones in this sample may be carry-over from other donors' samples.

This clonotype was observed a handful of times. This sequence joins TRBV4-2 and TRBJ2-1; 8 bases match TRBD2. Germline CDR1 reads LGHNA; CDR2 reads YNFKEQ. V was pared by 0 bases and J by 4 bases, with 5 bases of the junction left unmatched. The CDR3 has 16 amino acids. The CDR3, as DNA: TGTGCCAGCAGCCAAGAAGCGGGGGACTTATACAATGAGCAGTTCTTC. Amino acid sequence: CASSQEAGDLYNEQFF.

This clonotype came up a few times. V and J are TRBV5-5 and TRBJ1-1, with unresolved D. V was pared by 4 bases and J by 5 bases, with 21 bases between. This CDR3 is built from 16 residues. Germline values: CDR1 SGHKS, CDR2 YYEKEE (reference sequence). CDR3 region: CASSPRTGAYGTEAFF. The CDR3 bases are TGTGCCAGCAGCCCACGGACGGGAGCTTATGGAACTGAAGCTTTCTTT.

The sample holds many counts of this clonotype. V gene TRBV3-1 combines with J gene TRBJ2-2, with 9 bases aligning to TRBD1. This CDR3 has 15 amino acids. The V gene end was trimmed by 1 base and the J gene end by 3 bases; junction bases not matched to a gene: 0. Germline V lookup: CDR1 LGHDT, CDR2 YNNKEL (reference sequence). The DNA for the CDR3 is TGTGCCAGCAGCCAAGGGGACAGGGACACCGGGGAGCTGTTTTTT. Amino acid sequence: CASSQGDRDTGELFF.

V and J are TRBV20-1 and TRBJ2-7, with 8 bases identical to TRBD2. This CDR3 is 16 amino acids long. Germline lookup yields CDR1 DFQATT and CDR2 SNEGSKA (reference sequence). Trimming cost V 1 base and J 0 bases; bases outside gene matches: 8. The CDR3 nucleotides are TGCAGTGCTAGAGGCGGGGGGCGGAGGAGCTCCTACGAGCAGTACTTC. Amino acids: CSARGGGRRSSYEQYF.

The J gene is TRBJ1-1, the V gene TRBV9; D gene ambiguous. This CDR3 has 15 amino acids. CDR1 and CDR2 from the germline V gene are SGDLS and YYNGEE. Deletions cut 1 base from V and 1 base from J, with 11 bases between. CDR3 in DNA: TGTGCCAGCAGCGTATATCCGGCGGCGAACACTGAAGCTTTCTTT. Protein sequence: CASSVYPAANTEAFF.

As DNA, the CDR3 is TGTGCCAGCAGCGCGGACGGCGGGGGCACAGATACGCAGTATTTT. Its protein product is CASSADGGGTDTQYF. This chain links TRBV9 with TRBJ2-3; perhaps TRBD2 as D (6 bases). Trimming left V 3 bases short and J 1 base short, with 12 bases between. Germline-derived CDR1 and CDR2 are SGDLS and YYNGEE. The CDR3 has 15 amino acids.

The sample holds a few counts of this clonotype. The chain uses TRBV6-2 or TRBV6-3 and TRBJ1-3; D call uncertain. Trimming pared 2 bases from V and 0 bases from J, leaving 5 bases between. There are 14 residues in the CDR3. Germline V gene data show CDR1 as MNHEY and CDR2 as SVGEGT. CDR3 in amino acids: CASSYGSSGNTIYF. The CDR3 region has the DNA TGTGCCAGCAGTTACGGCAGCTCTGGAAACACCATATATTTT.

This clonotype has just a few counts. This sequence joins TRBV10-2 and TRBJ1-5; no firm D call. Germline values: CDR1 WSHSY, CDR2 SAAADI. Trimming took 3 bases from V and 4 from J, leaving 4 bases between them. This CDR3 contains 12 residues. In nucleotides, the CDR3 is TGCGCCAGCAGTGATCCTAATCAGCCCCAGCATTTT. This translates into CASSDPNQPQHF.

This clonotype was observed many times. The chain recombines TRBV7-2 with TRBJ1-2; TRBD1 aligns across 7 bases. The CDR3 has 13 amino acids. J lost 7 bases, V lost 5 bases, and 7 bases had no gene match. Germline CDR1 reads SGHTA; CDR2 reads FQGNSA. The CDR3 is CASSLGTVSGYTF. The CDR3 region has the DNA TGTGCCAGCAGCCTCGGGACAGTCAGTGGCTACACCTTC. Supplemented by reference TRBV7-2 and TRBJ1-2, the full variable domain reads GAGVSQSPSNKVTEKGKDVELRCDPISGHTALYWYRQSLGQGLEFLIYFQGNSAPDKSGLPSDRFSAERTGGSVSTLTIQRTQQEDSAVYLCASSLGTVSGYTFGSGTRLTVV.

This clonotype was seen repeatedly, ten times or more. The rearrangement joins TRBV12-3 or TRBV12-4 to TRBJ1-6, with 7 bases fitting TRBD1. This CDR3 has 19 residues. The V gene end was trimmed by 3 bases and the J gene end by 8 bases; junction bases not matched to a gene: 19. As DNA, the CDR3 is TGTGCCAGCAGTTTTTGGGTTGAGGGGGCCGGGGAGTTGGATTCACCCCTCCACTTT. Its translation is CASSFWVEGAGELDSPLHF.

This clonotype was observed a handful of times. The genes are TRBV6-2 or TRBV6-3 and TRBJ2-5, with D possibly TRBD2 on 5 matching bases. The CDR3 covers 13 residues. Germline V CDR1 and CDR2: MNHEY, SVGEGT. Trimming cost V 5 bases and J 6 bases, with 13 bases left between them. CDR3 DNA sequence: TGTGCCAGCAGTCCCCCCCCCGGGAAGACCCAGTACTTC. It specifies CASSPPPGKTQYF.

The CDR3 DNA reads TGTGCCAGCAGACCAAGCGGGGGGGCGATCAATGAGCAGTTCTTC. It codes for CASRPSGGAINEQFF. The chain is built from TRBV12-3 or TRBV12-4 and TRBJ2-1; TRBD2 matches at 10 bases. CDR3 length equals 15 residues. The V gene end was trimmed by 6 bases and the J gene end by 6 bases; junction bases not matched to a gene: 8.

A few counts support this clonotype. The chain recombines TRBV4-1 with TRBJ2-5, with D maybe TRBD2 (6 bases). Germline V gene data show CDR1 as MGHRA and CDR2 as YSYEKL. This CDR3 has 15 residues. The V end lost 4 bases, the J end lost 2 bases, and 14 bases lay between the germline ends. CDR3 sequence: CASSLLAGSQETQYF. In DNA form, the CDR3 reads TGCGCCAGCAGCCTATTGGCGGGGTCACAAGAGACCCAGTACTTC.

This clonotype was seen a handful of times. V and J are TRBV6-2 or TRBV6-3 and TRBJ2-1; tentative D call: TRBD1 (6 bases). Germline CDR1 is MNHEY and CDR2 is SVGEGT. V dropped 11 bases and J dropped 6 bases, with 20 bases sitting between them. The CDR3 contains 14 residues. CDR3 nucleotide sequence: TGTGCCGGCTCGGGGAATGGACAGTTCAATGAGCAGTTCTTC. It is translated as CAGSGNGQFNEQFF.

This clonotype was observed a few times. The V call is TRBV11-2, the J call TRBJ2-3; possible D gene TRBD1, 5 bases. The length of the CDR3 is 10 residues. Germline lookup yields CDR1 SGHAT and CDR2 FQNNGV. V was cut by 8 bases and J by 9 bases, with 9 bases left in between. The CDR3 nucleotides read TGTGCCAGCTCTGGGGCAACGCAGTATTTT. It translates to CASSGATQYF. The full variable domain, completed using reference TRBV11-2 and TRBJ2-3, is EAGVAQSPRYKIIEKRQSVAFWCNPISGHATLYWYQQILGQGPKLLIQFQNNGVVDDSQLPKDRFSAERLKGVDSTLKIQPAKLEDSAVYLCASSGATQYFGPGTRLTVL.

V is TRBV2 and J is TRBJ2-2; 8 bases match TRBD1. The CDR3 has 15 residues. Germline V CDR1 and CDR2: SNHLY, FYNNEI. The V and J ends lost 7 bases and 5 bases, in that order; junction bases with no gene match: 9. The CDR3: CASNPGQGRTGELFF. Written as DNA, the CDR3 is TGTGCCAGCAATCCCGGACAGGGAAGAACCGGGGAGCTGTTTTTT.

V gene TRBV20-1 combines with J gene TRBJ2-1; 12 nucleotides align to TRBD1. CDR1 and CDR2 (germline): DFQATT, SNEGSKA (reference sequence). CDR3 length equals 22 residues. The V segment lost 0 bases and the J segment 2 bases; nucleotides outside the gene matches: 20. CDR3 sequence reads: CSARDLGQPGTGGERAYNEQFF. In DNA, the CDR3 is TGCAGTGCTAGAGATCTTGGCCAACCCGGGACAGGGGGCGAAAGGGCCTACAATGAGCAGTTCTTC.

About this clonotype: The conserved closing phenylalanine or tryptophan is absent in this CDR3, likely reflecting a read error. The chain uses TRBV7-2 and TRBJ2-5, with D possibly being TRBD2 (6 bases). CDR1 is SGHTA and CDR2 is FQGNSA in the germline V gene. This CDR3 is built from 16 residues. Deletions cut 4 bases from V and 5 bases from J, with 20 bases between. The CDR3 region is CASSSSWGDFMETQYS. In nucleotides, the CDR3 is TGTGCCAGCAGCTCCTCGTGGGGGGATTTCATGGAGACCCAGTACTCC.